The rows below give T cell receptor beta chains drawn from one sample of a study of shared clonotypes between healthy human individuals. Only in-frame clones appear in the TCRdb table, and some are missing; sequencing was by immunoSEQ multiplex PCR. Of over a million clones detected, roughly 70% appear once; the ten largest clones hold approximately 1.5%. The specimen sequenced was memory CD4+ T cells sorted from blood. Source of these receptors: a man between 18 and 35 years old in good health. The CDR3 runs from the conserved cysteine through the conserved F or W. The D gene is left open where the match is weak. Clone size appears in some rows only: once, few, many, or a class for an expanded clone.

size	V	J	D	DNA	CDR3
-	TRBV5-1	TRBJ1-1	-	TGCGCCAGCAGCTTGTTTAATCCGGGAAACACTGAAGCTTTCTTT	CASSLFNPGNTEAFF
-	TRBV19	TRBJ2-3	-	TGTGCCAGCTCTCGAAGGATAGATACGCAGTATTTT	CASSRRIDTQYF
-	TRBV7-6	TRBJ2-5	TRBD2	TGTGCCAGCAGCACAGCGGGACTATCGTACCAAGAGACCCAGTACTTC	CASSTAGLSYQETQYF
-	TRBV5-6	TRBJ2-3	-	TGTGCCAGCAGCTTGGAGGTGGGCACAGATACGCAGTATTTT	CASSLEVGTDTQYF
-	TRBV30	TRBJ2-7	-	TGTGCCTGGAGTGTAGACGCCTACGAGCAGTACTTC	CAWSVDAYEQYF
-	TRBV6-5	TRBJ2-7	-	TGTGCCAGCAGTAGGGGGGGGCAGGTATCGGGCGAGCAGTACTTC	CASSRGGQVSGEQYF
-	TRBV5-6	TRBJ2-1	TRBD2	TGTGCCAGCAGCTCGGGACTAGGGTACAATGAGCAGTTCTTC	CASSSGLGYNEQFF
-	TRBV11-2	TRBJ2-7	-	TGTGCCAGCAGCACCACTAGTGGGGGCTATTTGGGCGGCGAGCAGTACTTC	CASSTTSGGYLGGEQYF
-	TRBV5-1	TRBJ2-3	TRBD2	TGCGCCAGCAGCTTGGAGGGACTAGCGGCCACAGATACGCAGTATTTT	CASSLEGLAATDTQYF
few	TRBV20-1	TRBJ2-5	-	TGCAGTGCTGTTTGGGAGACCCAGTACTTC	CSAVWETQYF
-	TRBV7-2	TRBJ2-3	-	TGTGCCAGCAGCACTTTAGTCCTCCCTTATACGCAGTATTTT	CASSTLVLPYTQYF
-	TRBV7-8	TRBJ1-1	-	TGTGCCAGCAGCTTCGTAAGGGCACTCGGGAACACTGAAGCTTTCTTT	CASSFVRALGNTEAFF
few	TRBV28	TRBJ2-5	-	TGTGCCAGCATGGCCAGTAAAGAGACCCAGTACTTC	CASMASKETQYF
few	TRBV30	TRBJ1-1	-	TGTGCCTGGAACCGGGGTGGTGGAACTGAAGCTTTCTTT	CAWNRGGGTEAFF
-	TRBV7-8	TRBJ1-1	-	TGTGCCAGCAGCCCCTACACTGAAGCTTTCTTT	CASSPYTEAFF
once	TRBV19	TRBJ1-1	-	TGTGCCAGTAGTATAGCGGGGGCCCCGGGTGAAGCTTTCTTT	CASSIAGAPGEAFF
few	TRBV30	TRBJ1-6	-	TGTGCCTGGGGAGGGGAGGGGTCAAATTCACCCCTCCACTTT	CAWGGEGSNSPLHF
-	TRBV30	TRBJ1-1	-	TGTGCCTGGAGTGGCGGCCAAAACACTGAAGCTTTCTTT	CAWSGGQNTEAFF
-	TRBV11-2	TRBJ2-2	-	TGTGCCAGCAGGACCCCGCTTGAGTTCGGGGAGCTGTTTTTT	CASRTPLEFGELFF
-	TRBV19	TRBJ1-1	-	TGTGCCAGTAGTAACCGGGGCGAAGCTTTCTTT	CASSNRGEAFF
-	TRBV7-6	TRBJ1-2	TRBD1	TGTGCCAGCAGCTTAGGGACAGGTCCCGTCTCTCCTGGCTACACCTTC	CASSLGTGPVSPGYTF
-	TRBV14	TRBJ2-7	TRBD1	TGTGCCAGCAGTTCCGGGACAGGGTTTGGATCCTACGAGCAGTACTTC	CASSSGTGFGSYEQYF
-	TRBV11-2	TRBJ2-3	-	TGTGCCAGCAGGCGGGGCGCCTCGGGGGAGACAGATACGCAGTATTTT	CASRRGASGETDTQYF
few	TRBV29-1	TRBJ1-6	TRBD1	TGCAGCGTTGTCTTGGGGACAGGGCTCAATTCACCCCTCCACTTT	CSVVLGTGLNSPLHF
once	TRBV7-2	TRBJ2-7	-	TGTGCCAGCAGCTTAGGTGTCGGCAGAGCCGAGCAGTACTTC	CASSLGVGRAEQYF
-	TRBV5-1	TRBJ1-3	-	TGCGCCAGCAGCGCTCAGGAGGGAGGCACCATATATTTT	CASSAQEGGTIYF
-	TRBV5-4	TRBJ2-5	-	TGTGCCAGCATGGGCAGGGAAAAGGGGTCGGAGACCCAGTACTTC	CASMGREKGSETQYF
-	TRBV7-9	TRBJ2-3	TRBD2	TGTGCCAGCAGCTTTGGACTAGCGGGGAGTACTAGCACAGATACGCAGTATTTT	CASSFGLAGSTSTDTQYF
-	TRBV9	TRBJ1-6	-	TGTGCCAGCAGCGCCGGGACGGATGGTTCACCCCTCCACTTT	CASSAGTDGSPLHF